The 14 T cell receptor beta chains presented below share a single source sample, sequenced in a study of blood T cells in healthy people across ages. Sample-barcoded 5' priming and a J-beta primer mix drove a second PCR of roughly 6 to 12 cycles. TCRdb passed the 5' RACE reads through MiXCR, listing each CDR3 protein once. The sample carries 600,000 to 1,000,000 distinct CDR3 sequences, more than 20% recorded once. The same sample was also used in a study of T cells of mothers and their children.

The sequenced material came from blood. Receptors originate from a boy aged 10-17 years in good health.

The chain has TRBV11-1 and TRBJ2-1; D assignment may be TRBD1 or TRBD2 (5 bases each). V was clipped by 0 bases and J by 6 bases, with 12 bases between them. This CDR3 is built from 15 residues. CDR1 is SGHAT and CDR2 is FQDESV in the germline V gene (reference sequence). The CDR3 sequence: CASSLARDAANEQFF. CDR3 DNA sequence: TGTGCCAGCAGCTTAGCAAGGGACGCCGCCAATGAGCAGTTCTTC.

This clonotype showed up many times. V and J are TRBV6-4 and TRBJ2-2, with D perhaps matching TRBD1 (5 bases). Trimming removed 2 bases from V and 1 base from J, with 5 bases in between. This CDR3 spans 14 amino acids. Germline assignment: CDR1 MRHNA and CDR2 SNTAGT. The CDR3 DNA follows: TGTGCCAGCAGTGACAGGGGGAACACCGGGGAGCTGTTTTTT. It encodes CASSDRGNTGELFF.

The CDR3 sequence is CASSGQLFYEQYF. The CDR3, as DNA: TGTGCCAGCAGTGGACAGTTATTCTACGAGCAGTACTTC. The J gene is TRBJ2-7, the V gene TRBV12-3 or TRBV12-4; perhaps TRBD1 as D (6 bases). The CDR3 extends over 13 amino acids. V lost 5 bases and J 3 bases, leaving 11 bases between the germline ends.

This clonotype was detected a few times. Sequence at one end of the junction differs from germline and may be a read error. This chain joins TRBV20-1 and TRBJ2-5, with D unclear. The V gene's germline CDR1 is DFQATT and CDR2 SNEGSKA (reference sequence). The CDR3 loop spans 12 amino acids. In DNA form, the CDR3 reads TGCTGTGCCCTTGGCCAACAAGAGACCCAGTACTTC. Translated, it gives CCALGQQETQYF.

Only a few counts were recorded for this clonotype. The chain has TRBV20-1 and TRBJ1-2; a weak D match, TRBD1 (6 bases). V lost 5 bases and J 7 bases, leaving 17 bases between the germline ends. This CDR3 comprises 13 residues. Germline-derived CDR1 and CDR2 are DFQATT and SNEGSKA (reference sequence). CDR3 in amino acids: CSAGSDRLGGYTF. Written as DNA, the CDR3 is TGCAGTGCTGGATCCGACAGGTTGGGTGGCTACACCTTC.

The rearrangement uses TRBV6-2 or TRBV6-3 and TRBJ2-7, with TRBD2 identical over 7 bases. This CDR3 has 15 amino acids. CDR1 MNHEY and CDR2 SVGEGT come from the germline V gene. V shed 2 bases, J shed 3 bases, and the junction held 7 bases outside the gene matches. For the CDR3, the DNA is TGTGCCAGCAGTTACGCGGGGGAGTTGGGCTACGAGCAGTACTTC. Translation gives CASSYAGELGYEQYF.

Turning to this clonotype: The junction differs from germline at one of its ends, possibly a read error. In DNA, the CDR3 is TGTGTCAGCAGCCTAGGCCAGCACCGTGGCTACACCTTC. Its protein is CVSSLGQHRGYTF. The gene calls are TRBV7-2 and TRBJ1-2; D unclear. Germline assignment: CDR1 SGHTA and CDR2 FQGNSA. CDR3 length equals 13 residues.

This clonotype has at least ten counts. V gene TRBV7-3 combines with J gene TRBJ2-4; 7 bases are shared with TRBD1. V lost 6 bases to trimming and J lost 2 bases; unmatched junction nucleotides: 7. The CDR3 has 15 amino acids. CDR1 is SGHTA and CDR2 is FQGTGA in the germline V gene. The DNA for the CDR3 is TGTGCCAGCAGTCGGGACAGCGAAACCAAAAACATTCAGTACTTC. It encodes CASSRDSETKNIQYF.

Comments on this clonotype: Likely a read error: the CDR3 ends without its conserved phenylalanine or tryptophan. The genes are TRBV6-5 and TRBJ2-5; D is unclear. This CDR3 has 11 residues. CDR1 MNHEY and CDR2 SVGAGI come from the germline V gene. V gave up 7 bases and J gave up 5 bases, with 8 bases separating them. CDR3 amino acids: CASTAAETQYL. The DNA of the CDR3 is TGTGCCAGCACAGCCGCGGAGACCCAGTACCTC.

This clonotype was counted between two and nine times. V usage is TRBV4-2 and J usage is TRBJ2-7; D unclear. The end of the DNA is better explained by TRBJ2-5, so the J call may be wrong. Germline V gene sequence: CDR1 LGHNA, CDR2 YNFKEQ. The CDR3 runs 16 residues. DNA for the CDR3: TGTGCCAGCAGCCAAGGAAATAAGGGATGGCAAGAGACCCAGTACTTC. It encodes CASSQGNKGWQETQYF.

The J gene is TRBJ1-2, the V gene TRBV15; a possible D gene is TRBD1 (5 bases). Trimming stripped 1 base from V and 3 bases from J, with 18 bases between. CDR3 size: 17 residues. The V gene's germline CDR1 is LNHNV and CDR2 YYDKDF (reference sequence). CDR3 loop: CATSRALRGSPYYGYTF. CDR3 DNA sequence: TGTGCCACCAGCAGAGCACTTAGGGGTTCCCCTTACTATGGCTACACCTTC.

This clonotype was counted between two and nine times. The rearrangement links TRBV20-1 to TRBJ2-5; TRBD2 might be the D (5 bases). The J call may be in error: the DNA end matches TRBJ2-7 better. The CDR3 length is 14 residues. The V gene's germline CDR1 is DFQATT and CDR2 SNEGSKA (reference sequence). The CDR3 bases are TGCAGTGCTCGAACCCGGGGTCTTTCCTACGAGCAGTACTTC. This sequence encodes CSARTRGLSYEQYF.

The CDR3 nucleotides are TGTGCCAGCAGCTTAGAGCCCCTAGCGGGGGGGCCAGCAGATACGCAGTATTTT. It codes for CASSLEPLAGGPADTQYF. This chain links TRBV7-2 with TRBJ2-3; 12 bases line up with TRBD2. The V gene end was trimmed by 1 base and the J gene end by 4 bases; junction bases not matched to a gene: 9. The CDR3 sequence is 18 residues long. CDR1 SGHTA and CDR2 FQGNSA come from the germline V gene.

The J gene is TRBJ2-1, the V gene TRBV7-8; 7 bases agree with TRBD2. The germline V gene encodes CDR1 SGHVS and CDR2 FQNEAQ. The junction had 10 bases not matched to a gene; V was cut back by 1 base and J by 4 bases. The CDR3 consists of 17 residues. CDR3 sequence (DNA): TGTGCCAGCAGCTTAGGGGGGGGTGGCAGGAAATACAATGAGCAGTTCTTC. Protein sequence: CASSLGGGGRKYNEQFF.